The 15 T cell receptor beta chains presented below share a single source sample, sequenced in a study of shared clonotypes between healthy human individuals. Data came from immunoSEQ multiplex PCR; TCRdb stores just in-frame clones and leaves some out. The table records 2.5 million or so clones, approximately 92% of them present only once. Material: naive CD4+ T cells sorted from blood. Subset given: CD45RA+ positively selected. Source of these receptors: a man aged 18 to 30 in good health.

The CDR3 region has the DNA TGCGCCAGCAGCCAAGATTTGGGACAGGGAATCTACGAGCAGTACTTC. Translation gives CASSQDLGQGIYEQYF. V and J are TRBV4-1 and TRBJ2-7; 9 positions agree with TRBD1. CDR1 is MGHRA and CDR2 is YSYEKL in the germline V gene. This CDR3 is 16 amino acids long. J was trimmed by 3 bases and V by 0 bases; bases with no gene match: 6.

The V and J genes are TRBV6-6 and TRBJ1-2; D unclear. The germline V gene encodes CDR1 MNHNY and CDR2 SVGAGI (reference sequence). This CDR3 is built from 16 residues. V lost 0 bases and J 0 bases, leaving 11 bases between the germline ends. CDR3 amino acids: CASSYSRVAANYGYTF. CDR3 sequence (DNA): TGTGCCAGCAGTTACTCTCGGGTTGCGGCTAACTATGGCTACACCTTC.

The chain employs TRBV2 and TRBJ2-1; D perhaps matches TRBD2 (6 bases). V shed 7 bases and J shed 6 bases, with 19 bases lying between them. Germline V lookup: CDR1 SNHLY, CDR2 FYNNEI. The CDR3 runs to 15 residues. CDR3 nucleotides: TGTGCCAGCATCCGGGGGACTGTAGAGATCAATGAGCAGTTCTTC. It codes for CASIRGTVEINEQFF.

To note about this clone: This specimen includes other DNA sequences encoding the same CDR3. V is TRBV7-9 and J is TRBJ2-5; D remains ambiguous. The ends were cut back, 4 bases at V and 2 bases at J, with 5 bases in the middle. Germline CDR1 SEHNR, CDR2 FQNEAQ (reference sequence). This CDR3 has 12 amino acids. The DNA for the CDR3 is TGTGCCAGCAGCTCCGGTCAAGAGACCCAGTACTTC. This encodes CASSSGQETQYF.

This clone was seen just once. The chain employs TRBV9 and TRBJ2-1; D is unclear. The CDR3 sequence is 16 residues long. CDR1 SGDLS and CDR2 YYNGEE come from the germline V gene. V lost 0 bases and J 4 bases, leaving 14 bases between the germline ends. The CDR3 sequence is CASSVGGRVGYNEQFF. In nucleotides, the CDR3 is TGTGCCAGCAGCGTAGGGGGTAGGGTGGGTTACAATGAGCAGTTCTTC.

The rearrangement links TRBV6-1 to TRBJ2-7, with D perhaps assigned TRBD1 or TRBD2 (5 bases each). The CDR3 length is 16 residues. Germline-derived CDR1 and CDR2 are MNHNS and SASEGT. V dropped 4 bases and J dropped 4 bases, with 20 bases sitting between them. The CDR3 region has the DNA TGTGCCAGCAGTGTTATAAGGGGACCAACGATTTACGAGCAGTACTTC. Residues: CASSVIRGPTIYEQYF.

J is TRBJ1-3 and V is TRBV28; 7 bases agree with TRBD1. The CDR3 covers 16 residues. Germline V gene sequence: CDR1 MDHEN, CDR2 SYDVKM. The trim removed 2 bases at V and 0 bases at J, leaving 4 bases unmatched. The CDR3 DNA reads as TGTGCCAGCAGTTTACAGGGGACAGTCTCTGGAAACACCATATATTTT. This codes for CASSLQGTVSGNTIYF. Full variable domain (missing parts from reference TRBV28 and TRBJ1-3): DVKVTQSSRYLVKRTGEKVFLECVQDMDHENMFWYRQDPGLGLRLIYFSYDVKMKEKGDIPEGYSVSREKKERFSLILESASTNQTSMYLCASSLQGTVSGNTIYFGEGSWLTVV.

The V call is TRBV6-1, the J call TRBJ2-3; D tentatively fits TRBD1 or TRBD2 (5 bases each). Per the germline V gene, CDR1 is MNHNS and CDR2 is SASEGT. With 5 bases removed from V and 1 base from J, the gap between germline ends came to 13 bases. The CDR3 covers 15 residues. DNA for the CDR3: TGTGCCAGCAGTCCTTTGGGGGTAGGCACAGATACGCAGTATTTT. Its translation: CASSPLGVGTDTQYF.

Only one count was recorded for this clone. The genes are TRBV28 and TRBJ1-2; unclear D gene. The CDR3 contains 14 residues. V was cut by 1 base and J by 4 bases, with 10 bases left in between. CDR1 MDHEN and CDR2 SYDVKM come from the germline V gene. CDR3 sequence (DNA): TGTGCCAGCAGTTTATCCGCGGTCGGCTATGGCTACACCTTC. Its protein is CASSLSAVGYGYTF.

The genes are TRBV7-2 and TRBJ1-4; D gene uncertain. The CDR3 has 14 residues. CDR1 and CDR2 from the germline V gene are SGHTA and FQGNSA. The ends were cut back, 2 bases at V and 5 bases at J, with 9 bases in the middle. The DNA of the CDR3 is TGTGCCAGCAGCTTAAGCAGCCTAAATGAAAAACTGTTTTTT. This sequence encodes CASSLSSLNEKLFF.

V is TRBV6-5 and J is TRBJ1-2; 7 nucleotides match TRBD1. V was clipped by 6 bases and J by 4 bases; unmatched bases: 5. Germline loops: CDR1 MNHEY, CDR2 SVGAGI. The CDR3 contains 13 residues. The CDR3 sequence: CASSAGTVYGYTF. The CDR3 bases are TGTGCCAGCAGCGCCGGGACAGTCTATGGCTACACCTTC.

The rearrangement joins TRBV6-5 to TRBJ2-5; D not resolved. Germline CDR1 and CDR2: MNHEY and SVGAGI. This CDR3 contains 15 residues. V gave up 0 bases and J gave up 1 base, with 9 bases separating them. CDR3 nucleotides: TGTGCCAGCAGTTACTCGGTGGGCATCCAAGAGACCCAGTACTTC. Protein product: CASSYSVGIQETQYF.

The genes are TRBV29-1 and TRBJ2-5; perhaps TRBD2 as D (7 bases). V was trimmed by 5 bases and J by 2 bases, leaving 24 bases between them. The germline CDR1 and CDR2 sequences are SQVTM and ANQGSEA. The CDR3 consists of 17 residues. The CDR3, as DNA: TGCAGCGTTACTGATTGGGGGGGCCAGGTAGTTCAAGAGACCCAGTACTTC. It specifies CSVTDWGGQVVQETQYF.

The gene calls are TRBV7-8 and TRBJ1-5, with D possibly TRBD1 on 6 matching bases. The CDR3 runs 16 residues. The V end was cut by 1 base, the J end by 6 bases, with 16 bases between. Germline CDR1 SGHVS, CDR2 FQNEAQ. CDR3 sequence reads: CASSLEGVALSQPQHF. CDR3 bases: TGTGCCAGCAGCTTAGAGGGGGTGGCTTTAAGTCAGCCCCAGCATTTT.

This chain connects TRBV7-9 to TRBJ2-2, with D possibly being TRBD1 (5 bases). Germline values: CDR1 SEHNR, CDR2 FQNEAQ (reference sequence). The CDR3 extends over 16 amino acids. V was cut by 1 base and J by 4 bases, with 13 bases left in between. CDR3 protein: CASSLGDQGLTGELFF. In DNA, the CDR3 is TGTGCCAGCAGCTTAGGGGATCAGGGTCTCACCGGGGAGCTGTTTTTT.